The 31 T cell receptor beta chains below come from one sample, sequenced in a study of OX40 agonist ivuxolimab in advanced cancers. Sequenced by immunoSEQ multiplex PCR; TCRdb stores in-frame clones only, minus some. The sample carries approximately 51,000 clones, approximately 80% recorded once. The specimen was CD4+ or CD8+ T cells sorted from blood, collected in a trial of the OX40 agonist ivuxolimab. Source of these receptors: an adult with an advanced solid tumor such as melanoma, head and neck, liver or kidney cancer.

This chain uses TRBV5-1 with TRBJ2-2, with 9 nucleotides matching TRBD1. The CDR3 is 16 residues long. Germline V gene sequence: CDR1 SGHRS, CDR2 YFSETQ. Germline trimming cut 1 base from V and 8 bases from J; bases unmatched to any gene: 9. CDR3 region: CASSLTGTGISGELFF. DNA of the CDR3: TGCGCCAGCAGCTTGACCGGGACAGGGATTTCTGGGGAGCTGTTTTTT.

The CDR3 DNA is TGTGCCAGCACTCGAGGGGCGGGAGGGCCAGGCACCTACAATGAGCAGTTCTTC. Protein product: CASTRGAGGPGTYNEQFF. This rearrangement joins TRBV9 to TRBJ2-1; 9 nucleotides match TRBD2. CDR3 length: 18 amino acids. Trimming removed 6 bases from V and 2 bases from J; junction bases left unmatched: 15. Germline V gives CDR1 SGDLS, CDR2 YYNGEE.

The V and J genes are TRBV7-2 and TRBJ2-1; 11 bases are shared with TRBD2. The CDR3 is made up of 15 amino acids. With V trimmed by 5 bases and J by 13 bases, 13 bases remained unmatched. Germline-derived CDR1 and CDR2 are SGHTA and FQGNSA. The CDR3, as DNA: TGTGCCAGCAGCCGCGGGCTAGCGGGGGGCCGCTCACAGTTCTTC. Protein sequence: CASSRGLAGGRSQFF. Full variable domain (missing parts from reference TRBV7-2 and TRBJ2-1): GAGVSQSPSNKVTEKGKDVELRCDPISGHTALYWYRQSLGQGLEFLIYFQGNSAPDKSGLPSDRFSAERTGGSVSTLTIQRTQQEDSAVYLCASSRGLAGGRSQFFGPGTRLTVL.

The chain recombines TRBV27 with TRBJ2-5; no definite D call. The germline V gene has CDR1 MNHEY and CDR2 SMNVEV (reference sequence). The V gene lost 5 bases and the J gene lost 0 bases, with 1 base spanning the gap. The CDR3 is made up of 11 amino acids. This CDR3 is CASSHQETQYF. The CDR3 region has the DNA TGTGCCAGCAGTCACCAAGAGACCCAGTACTTC.

This chain connects TRBV7-2 to TRBJ2-7, with 7 bases fitting TRBD2. V trimming: 4 bases; J trimming: 5 bases; junction bases outside the gene matches: 11. The CDR3 runs to 15 residues. CDR1 and CDR2 (germline): SGHTA, FQGNSA. CDR3 sequence reads: CASSSLRASGDEQYF. Here the CDR3 DNA reads TGTGCCAGCAGCTCCCTAAGGGCTAGCGGTGACGAGCAGTACTTC.

This clone appeared once. This chain joins TRBV5-1 and TRBJ1-3; 7 nucleotides line up with TRBD1. V lost 0 bases, J lost 4 bases, and 4 bases stayed unmatched. The CDR3 sequence is 15 residues long. In germline, CDR1 is SGHRS, CDR2 YFSETQ. The CDR3 loop is CASSLAQGSGNTIYF. The CDR3 DNA reads as TGCGCCAGCAGCTTGGCACAGGGGAGCGGAAACACCATATATTTT.

The chain couples TRBV6-5 to TRBJ1-2; no clear D. Trimming took 5 bases from V and 4 from J, leaving 11 bases between them. The germline gives CDR1 MNHEY, CDR2 SVGAGI. This CDR3 has 13 amino acids. CDR3 in DNA: TGTGCCAGCAGTGAAAATCTCGGCTATGGCTACACCTTC. It codes for CASSENLGYGYTF.

The table lists this clone with a few counts. The genes are TRBV18 and TRBJ2-2; 7 positions agree with TRBD2. The CDR3 is 17 amino acids. CDR1 KGHSH and CDR2 LQKENI come from the germline V gene. Trimming took 3 bases from V and 4 from J; bases not matched to a gene: 11. CDR3 nucleotides: TGTGCCAGCTCACCGTCTGGGCGGAGCGGGGTCACCGGGGAGCTGTTTTTT. Encoded protein: CASSPSGRSGVTGELFF.

This clone was recorded once. The genes are TRBV6-5 and TRBJ2-3, with unresolved D. The CDR3 length is 15 residues. Germline V gene sequence: CDR1 MNHEY, CDR2 SVGAGI. V was pared by 5 bases and J by 1 base, with 13 bases between. CDR3 DNA sequence: TGTGCCAGCAGTATCAGGCGCCCAGGCACAGATACGCAGTATTTT. This sequence encodes CASSIRRPGTDTQYF.

CDR3 bases: TGTGCCAGCAGTGCCGGGACAGGGGCGACCTCCTATGGCTACACCTTC. Its translation: CASSAGTGATSYGYTF. The chain carries TRBV5-6 and TRBJ1-2, with 10 bases fitting TRBD1. V lost 5 bases and J lost 4; bases outside the gene matches: 11. This CDR3 contains 16 residues. The germline V gene has CDR1 SGHDT and CDR2 YYEEEE.

V and J are TRBV7-2 and TRBJ2-1, with a weak D call TRBD1 (5 bases). Germline V CDR1 and CDR2: SGHTA, FQGNSA. The V gene lost 0 bases and the J gene lost 2 bases, with 11 bases spanning the gap. This CDR3 has 16 residues. In DNA, the CDR3 is TGTGCCAGCAGCTTAGCAGGGGCGCGAACCTACAATGAGCAGTTCTTC. Protein sequence: CASSLAGARTYNEQFF.

This rearrangement joins TRBV2 to TRBJ1-2; TRBD1 is a possible D gene (5 bases). Germline lookup yields CDR1 SNHLY and CDR2 FYNNEI. This CDR3 is built from 14 residues. V lost 4 bases, J lost 0 bases, and 9 bases lay in between. CDR3 amino acids: CASSVLGANYGYTF. The CDR3 DNA is TGTGCCAGCAGTGTGCTGGGGGCTAACTATGGCTACACCTTC.

The chain recombines TRBV7-2 with TRBJ2-5; no clear D gene. The CDR3 spans 9 residues. Germline lookup yields CDR1 SGHTA and CDR2 FQGNSA. Trimming cost V 5 bases and J 11 bases, with 6 bases left between them. CDR3 sequence reads: CASSTLQYF. CDR3 in DNA: TGTGCCAGCAGCACGTTACAGTACTTC.

The chain recombines TRBV7-8 with TRBJ1-1, with 9 bases that match TRBD1. V dropped 5 bases and J dropped 1; count of bases not matched to a gene: 11. Germline V gives CDR1 SGHVS, CDR2 FQNEAQ. The length of the CDR3 is 17 residues. CDR3 loop: CASSSSRDRVWNTEAFF. DNA for the CDR3: TGTGCCAGCAGCAGTTCCCGGGACAGGGTCTGGAACACTGAAGCTTTCTTT.

As regards this clone: Other DNA sequences within the sample encode an identical CDR3. CDR3 sequence (DNA): TGTGCCAGTAGTATCGAGGGGAATCAGCCCCAGCATTTT. This gives the protein CASSIEGNQPQHF. J is TRBJ1-5 and V is TRBV19; tentatively, D is TRBD1 (5 bases). Germline lookup yields CDR1 LNHDA and CDR2 SQIVND (reference sequence). V lost 3 bases and J lost 4, with 7 bases in between. CDR3 length: 13 residues.

The chain combines TRBV5-1 with TRBJ1-1, with 7 positions matching TRBD1. The V and J ends lost 0 bases and 0 bases, in that order; junction bases with no gene match: 5. Germline assignment: CDR1 SGHRS and CDR2 YFSETQ. The CDR3 spans 16 residues. The DNA for the CDR3 is TGCGCCAGCAGCTTGGCGGGACAGAGTTTGAACACTGAAGCTTTCTTT. Protein sequence: CASSLAGQSLNTEAFF. Full variable domain (remainder filled in from reference TRBV5-1 and TRBJ1-1): KAGVTQTPRYLIKTRGQQVTLSCSPISGHRSVSWYQQTPGQGLQFLFEYFSETQRNKGNFPGRFSGRQFSNSRSEMNVSTLELGDSALYLCASSLAGQSLNTEAFFGQGTRLTVV.

This chain connects TRBV28 to TRBJ2-3; D is undetermined. V was shortened by 3 bases and J by 8 bases, with 6 bases between the two germline ends. The CDR3 consists of 11 residues. The germline V gene encodes CDR1 MDHEN and CDR2 SYDVKM. The CDR3 region is CASSLFLTQYF. The CDR3 nucleotides read TGTGCCAGCAGTTTGTTTCTTACGCAGTATTTT.

The chain joins TRBV25-1 to TRBJ2-1; 9 bases are shared with TRBD2. V shed 6 bases and J 3 bases; nucleotides not matched to a gene: 6. The CDR3 has 15 residues. Looked up from germline, CDR1 is MGHDK and CDR2 is SYGVNS. CDR3 coding DNA: TGTGCCAGCAGCCGTAGCGGGAGATTCTACAATGAGCAGTTCTTC. It yields the protein CASSRSGRFYNEQFF.

The chain joins TRBV18 to TRBJ1-1; tentative D call: TRBD1 (5 bases). Germline V CDR1 and CDR2: KGHSH, LQKENI. Trimming removed 0 bases at V and 0 bases at J, with 11 bases between. This CDR3 has 16 residues. CDR3 protein: CASSPPGWGLNTEAFF. CDR3 DNA: TGTGCCAGCTCACCACCGGGGTGGGGCCTGAACACTGAAGCTTTCTTT.

The table lists this clone with a few counts. V gene TRBV4-1 combines with J gene TRBJ2-3, with D unresolved. CDR3 length equals 12 residues. Germline CDR1 and CDR2: MGHRA and YSYEKL. The V end was cut by 1 base, the J end by 5 bases, with 4 bases between. Here the CDR3 DNA reads TGCGCCAGCAGCCAAGTGCTAGATACGCAGTATTTT. Encoded protein: CASSQVLDTQYF.

V and J are TRBV28 and TRBJ1-1; D uncertain. Germline lookup yields CDR1 MDHEN and CDR2 SYDVKM. V shed 6 bases and J shed 4 bases, with 18 bases lying between them. The CDR3 contains 15 residues. In DNA, the CDR3 is TGTGCCAGCAGCCAAGGTTCTGCGGGTTTCACTGAAGCTTTCTTT. Protein product: CASSQGSAGFTEAFF. The full variable domain, rest sourced from reference TRBV28 and TRBJ1-1, is DVKVTQSSRYLVKRTGEKVFLECVQDMDHENMFWYRQDPGLGLRLIYFSYDVKMKEKGDIPEGYSVSREKKERFSLILESASTNQTSMYLCASSQGSAGFTEAFFGQGTRLTVV.

The J gene is TRBJ2-2, the V gene TRBV6-5, with D possibly matching TRBD1 (5 bases). CDR1 and CDR2 (germline): MNHEY, SVGAGI. The CDR3 loop spans 15 amino acids. V shed 6 bases and J shed 2 bases, with 13 bases lying between them. The CDR3 nucleotides are TGTGCCAGCAGGTTCGGCAGGGCCAACACCGGGGAGCTGTTTTTT. Encoded protein: CASRFGRANTGELFF.

The chain combines TRBV7-8 with TRBJ1-1, with TRBD1 identical over 9 bases. This CDR3 region has 12 residues. Germline V lookup: CDR1 SGHVS, CDR2 FQNEAQ. The J segment lost 11 bases and the V segment lost 0 bases, leaving 1 base of the junction unmatched. The CDR3 DNA reads TGTGCCAGCAGCTTAGCGGGGACAGGGGCTTTCTTT. It encodes CASSLAGTGAFF.

This sequence joins TRBV19 and TRBJ2-1; D is uncertain. V was trimmed by 8 bases and J by 4 bases, leaving 24 bases between them. This CDR3 is built from 17 residues. Per the germline V gene, CDR1 is LNHDA and CDR2 is SQIVND (reference sequence). CDR3 sequence: CASGIEAAIGPYNEQFF. As DNA, the CDR3 is TGTGCCAGTGGCATTGAAGCCGCTATAGGCCCATACAATGAGCAGTTCTTC.

The gene calls are TRBV5-4 and TRBJ2-6; D ambiguous. Trimming removed 6 bases at V and 4 bases at J, with 8 bases between. Germline V gene data show CDR1 as SGHNT and CDR2 as YYREEE (reference sequence). The length of the CDR3 is 13 residues. CDR3 protein: CASTAWGANVLTF. The CDR3 DNA reads TGTGCCAGCACCGCATGGGGGGCCAACGTCCTGACTTTC. Based on the CDR3 plus reference TRBV5-4 and TRBJ2-6, the full variable domain is ETGVTQSPTHLIKTRGQQVTLRCSSQSGHNTVSWYQQALGQGPQFIFQYYREEENGRGNFPPRFSGLQFPNYSSELNVNALELDDSALYLCASTAWGANVLTFGAGSRLTVL.

V is TRBV2 and J is TRBJ2-7, with 8 positions matching TRBD2. V dropped 5 bases and J dropped 1; count of bases not matched to a gene: 1. This CDR3 is 13 amino acids long. Per the germline V gene, CDR1 is SNHLY and CDR2 is FYNNEI. This CDR3 reads CASSTSGSYEQYF. The CDR3 DNA reads TGTGCCAGCAGTACTAGCGGATCCTACGAGCAGTACTTC. Full variable domain (outside the CDR3, taken from reference TRBV2 and TRBJ2-7): EPEVTQTPSHQVTQMGQEVILRCVPISNHLYFYWYRQILGQKVEFLVSFYNNEISEKSEIFDDQFSVERPDGSNFTLKIRSTKLEDSAMYFCASSTSGSYEQYFGPGTRLTVT.

This chain connects TRBV19 to TRBJ2-7; perhaps TRBD2 as D (6 bases). The CDR3 is 15 amino acids. Germline V gives CDR1 LNHDA, CDR2 SQIVND (reference sequence). The germline V and J ends were trimmed by 5 bases and 7 bases, with 21 bases remaining between them. The CDR3, as DNA: TGTGCCAGTAGTGGAGGGCCCTCCCTCCGTTGGGAGCAGTACTTC. Encoded protein: CASSGGPSLRWEQYF.

In its sample, this clone was seen a few times. The V gene is TRBV11-2, the J gene TRBJ1-3; no firm D call. The V and J ends lost 6 bases and 3 bases respectively, with 9 bases between them. The CDR3 consists of 13 residues. Germline loops: CDR1 SGHAT, CDR2 FQNNGV. CDR3 protein: CASRLPGGNTIYF. CDR3 DNA sequence: TGTGCCAGCAGACTCCCGGGTGGAAACACCATATATTTT.

The genes are TRBV6-4 and TRBJ1-2, with TRBD1 matching over 7 bases. CDR3 length equals 13 residues. CDR1 MRHNA and CDR2 SNTAGT come from the germline V gene. V was pared by 6 bases and J by 4 bases, with 5 bases of the junction left unmatched. As DNA, the CDR3 is TGTGCCAGCAGCACAGGGGTTGGCTATGGCTACACCTTC. Amino acids: CASSTGVGYGYTF.

This rearrangement joins TRBV27 to TRBJ2-3; D is unclear. With 4 bases removed from V and 4 bases from J, the gap between germline ends came to 12 bases. The CDR3 totals 14 residues. Germline lookup yields CDR1 MNHEY and CDR2 SMNVEV (reference sequence). The CDR3 spells CASSSLLIADTQYF. The DNA of the CDR3 is TGTGCCAGCAGTTCTCTCTTAATAGCAGATACGCAGTATTTT.

The rearrangement uses TRBV9 and TRBJ2-1, with TRBD2 identical over 8 bases. This CDR3 contains 15 residues. The V gene's germline CDR1 is SGDLS and CDR2 YYNGEE. V lost 0 bases and J lost 10; bases outside the gene matches: 9. The CDR3 loop is CASSVGILAGSEQFF. The CDR3 DNA follows: TGTGCCAGCAGCGTAGGCATCCTAGCGGGTTCGGAGCAGTTCTTC.